Listed below are T cell receptor beta chains from one sample, sequenced in a study of T-cell reconstitution after alpha-beta-depleted transplantation in children. From the PCR reads, TCRdb called clonotypes with MiXCR, one entry per CDR3 protein. The sample shows around 670,000 distinct CDR3 sequences, about 12% of them seen only once. The sample in question was PBMCs, obtained before TCRalphabeta/CD19-depleted stem cell transplant. These receptors came from a girl aged 2-10 years with congenital amegakaryocytic thrombocytopenia, due to receive a stem cell transplant. Both conserved end residues are part of each CDR3. Fields, in order: V gene, J gene, clone size, D gene, CDR3 DNA, CDR3 protein. A D gene is named only where the DNA matches it firmly. Clone sizes are given selectively: once, few, many, or a class where the clone is expanded.

V: TRBV7-9; J: TRBJ1-1; size: -; D: -; DNA: TGTGCCAGCAGCTTAGGAAAAGGGGTCGCTTTCTTT; CDR3: CASSLGKGVAFF
V: TRBV12-3/TRBV12-4; J: TRBJ2-2; size: few; D: -; DNA: TGTGCCAGCAGTTCCGCGACGGGAATGAACACCGGGGAGCTGTTTTTT; CDR3: CASSSATGMNTGELFF
V: TRBV5-1; J: TRBJ1-2; size: many; D: -; DNA: TGCGCCAGCAGCTTGGAGAGTTCTAACTATGGCTACACCTTC; CDR3: CASSLESSNYGYTF
V: TRBV7-6; J: TRBJ2-1; size: many; D: TRBD2; DNA: TGTGCCAGCAGCCGGTTGACTAGCGGGAGAGTGCCTGAGCAGTTCTTC; CDR3: CASSRLTSGRVPEQFF
V: TRBV29-1; J: TRBJ2-7; size: many; D: TRBD1; DNA: TGCAGCGTTGTAGCTCAGGGGGCCTACGAGCAGTACTTC; CDR3: CSVVAQGAYEQYF
V: TRBV7-6; J: TRBJ2-1; size: -; D: -; DNA: TGTGCCAGCAGCTTAGGTGTACCACCACGAGAGGGTGAGCAGTTCTTC; CDR3: CASSLGVPPREGEQFF
V: TRBV20-1; J: TRBJ2-3; size: -; D: TRBD2; DNA: TGCAGTGCCGGACGGGGGGGACTAGCGGGGATCACAGATACGCAGTATTTT; CDR3: CSAGRGGLAGITDTQYF
V: TRBV3-1; J: TRBJ1-5; size: -; D: -; DNA: TGTGCCACCAGCCAAGATTCAAGGGGTTGGGGCAATCAGCCCCAGCATTTT; CDR3: CATSQDSRGWGNQPQHF
V: TRBV20-1; J: TRBJ2-3; size: few; D: -; DNA: TGCAGTGCTGGAGAAGGGACCAGCACAGATACGCAGTATTTT; CDR3: CSAGEGTSTDTQYF
V: TRBV28; J: TRBJ2-1; size: few; D: TRBD2; DNA: TGTGCCAGCAGTGATCCGGGAGGGCGGGAAGAGCAGTTCTTC; CDR3: CASSDPGGREEQFF
V: TRBV5-1; J: TRBJ2-1; size: many; D: TRBD2; DNA: TGCGCCAGCAGCTTGTTAGCGGGAAAAGGCAATGAGCAGTTCTTC; CDR3: CASSLLAGKGNEQFF
V: TRBV24-1; J: TRBJ2-7; size: -; D: TRBD1; DNA: TGTGCCACCCGCGGACAGGGGAACCGCTACGAGCAGTACTTC; CDR3: CATRGQGNRYEQYF
V: TRBV3-1; J: TRBJ2-7; size: few; D: -; DNA: TGTGCCAGCAGCCAAGTTCCGCTCTACGAGCAGTACTTC; CDR3: CASSQVPLYEQYF
V: TRBV7-2; J: TRBJ2-2; size: few; D: TRBD1; DNA: TGTGCCAGCAGCAGAGTCTCGACAGGGGGCCGAACCGGGGAGCTGTTTTTT; CDR3: CASSRVSTGGRTGELFF
V: TRBV7-8; J: TRBJ2-1; size: few; D: TRBD2; DNA: TGTGCCAGCCTAGGGGGGGCGGGAGGTTCGGATGAGCAGTTCTTC; CDR3: CASLGGAGGSDEQFF
V: TRBV4-2; J: TRBJ2-7; size: -; D: TRBD2; DNA: TGTGCCAGCGGCCCCGGGACTAGCTACGAGCAGTACTTC; CDR3: CASGPGTSYEQYF
V: TRBV29-1; J: TRBJ2-7; size: -; D: -; DNA: TGCAGCGTTGTAGGGGGATCTTTGGGAACCTACGAGCAGTACTTC; CDR3: CSVVGGSLGTYEQYF
V: TRBV20-1; J: TRBJ2-7; size: many; D: TRBD2; DNA: TGCAGTGCTAGAGGAGAGGTAGCGGGAGGGCCGGGTTTTGAGCAGTACTTC; CDR3: CSARGEVAGGPGFEQYF
V: TRBV27; J: TRBJ2-3; size: many; D: -; DNA: TGTGCCAGCAGTACCGTCACGAAGCGATGGGGCACAGATACGCAGTATTTT; CDR3: CASSTVTKRWGTDTQYF
V: TRBV4-1; J: TRBJ2-1; size: few; D: -; DNA: TGCGCCAGCAGCCCGACTCGGTATGAGCAGTTCTTC; CDR3: CASSPTRYEQFF
V: TRBV5-1; J: TRBJ2-2; size: many; D: TRBD2; DNA: TGCGCCAGCAGCTTGTCTAGCGGGAGCCCCACGAACACCGGGGAGCTGTTTTTT; CDR3: CASSLSSGSPTNTGELFF
V: TRBV20-1; J: TRBJ1-2; size: few; D: -; DNA: TGCAGTGCTTTAGACAGTTCTAACTATGGCTACACCTTC; CDR3: CSALDSSNYGYTF
V: TRBV20-1; J: TRBJ2-5; size: many; D: -; DNA: TGCAGTGCTTTTGGGTTAGCGGCCTCGATGGAGACCCAGTACTTC; CDR3: CSAFGLAASMETQYF
V: TRBV18; J: TRBJ2-1; size: few; D: TRBD1; DNA: TGTGCCAGCTCACCACCGACAGGGGCGGTATACAATGAGCAGTTCTTC; CDR3: CASSPPTGAVYNEQFF
V: TRBV14; J: TRBJ2-1; size: -; D: -; DNA: TGTGCCAGCAGCCAACGGCGGGCTAGTTCCTACAATGAGCAGTTCTTC; CDR3: CASSQRRASSYNEQFF
V: TRBV7-2; J: TRBJ2-2; size: many; D: -; DNA: TGTGCCAGCAGCTTTGGAGTGGGGGAGCTGTTTTTT; CDR3: CASSFGVGELFF
V: TRBV6-1; J: TRBJ2-3; size: -; D: TRBD2; DNA: TGTGCCAGCAGTACCCCCGGAGCGGGAGATACAGATACGCAGTATTTT; CDR3: CASSTPGAGDTDTQYF
V: TRBV20-1; J: TRBJ2-2; size: -; D: -; DNA: TGCAGTGCTCTTCCCGCGAACACCGGGGAGCTGTTTTTT; CDR3: CSALPANTGELFF
V: TRBV29-1; J: TRBJ1-2; size: many; D: -; DNA: TGCAGCGTTGACGCGGGCGAAGAAGCTAACTATGGCTACACCTTC; CDR3: CSVDAGEEANYGYTF
V: TRBV28; J: TRBJ2-1; size: many; D: -; DNA: TGTGCCAGCAGTCCAAACCTCAATGAGCAGTTCTTC; CDR3: CASSPNLNEQFF
V: TRBV7-2; J: TRBJ2-1; size: many; D: -; DNA: TGTGCCAGCAGCTTAGTTTGGCGCTACAATGAGCAGTTCTTC; CDR3: CASSLVWRYNEQFF
V: TRBV5-1; J: TRBJ2-2; size: many; D: -; DNA: TGCGCCAGCAGCTCTCATCTAGACACCGGGGAGCTGTTTTTT; CDR3: CASSSHLDTGELFF
V: TRBV15; J: TRBJ2-3; size: -; D: -; DNA: TGTGCCACCAGGACTACCCTCCCCAGCACAGATACGCAGTATTTT; CDR3: CATRTTLPSTDTQYF
V: TRBV7-8; J: TRBJ2-2; size: -; D: TRBD2; DNA: TGTGCCAGCAGCCAAAGGACGAGCGGGATCAACACCGGGGAGCTGTTTTTT; CDR3: CASSQRTSGINTGELFF
V: TRBV20-1; J: TRBJ1-3; size: many; D: -; DNA: TGCAGTGCCGACCGGGACACAGGAAACACCATATATTTT; CDR3: CSADRDTGNTIYF
V: TRBV6-4; J: TRBJ2-2; size: few; D: TRBD2; DNA: TGTGCCAGCAGTGGACTAGCGGGAGCGAACACCGGGGAGCTGTTTTTT; CDR3: CASSGLAGANTGELFF
V: TRBV7-9; J: TRBJ1-5; size: many; D: -; DNA: TGTGCCAGCAGCTTAAAGAGGGGATGGGCACAGAGCAATCAGCCCCAGCATTTT; CDR3: CASSLKRGWAQSNQPQHF
V: TRBV6-1; J: TRBJ2-5; size: -; D: -; DNA: TGTGCCAGCAGCCGGGGCGGACAGACTTCGGGGACCCAGTACTTC; CDR3: CASSRGGQTSGTQYF
V: TRBV28; J: TRBJ2-7; size: many; D: -; DNA: TGTGCCAGCAGTCCCCGCGGTAGAGTGTTCCACGAGCAGTACTTC; CDR3: CASSPRGRVFHEQYF
V: TRBV9; J: TRBJ2-1; size: many; D: -; DNA: TGTGCCAGCAGCGTAGACAGGGCTTTCAATGAGCAGTTCTTC; CDR3: CASSVDRAFNEQFF
V: TRBV5-1; J: TRBJ2-2; size: few; D: -; DNA: TGCGCCAGCAGCTTGGGGCCATTTAACACCGGGGAGCTGTTTTTT; CDR3: CASSLGPFNTGELFF
V: TRBV10-3; J: TRBJ1-1; size: many; D: -; DNA: TGTGCCATCAGTGAAAGCAGGGTGAACACTGAAGCTTTCTTT; CDR3: CAISESRVNTEAFF
V: TRBV3-1; J: TRBJ1-4; size: few; D: -; DNA: TGTGCCAGCAGCCAAATTCCGGGGGGAGAAAAACTGTTTTTT; CDR3: CASSQIPGGEKLFF
V: TRBV10-3; J: TRBJ2-1; size: -; D: TRBD2; DNA: TGTGCCATCAGTCCCAGCGGGACCTACTCCTACAATGAGCAGTTCTTC; CDR3: CAISPSGTYSYNEQFF
V: TRBV29-1; J: TRBJ2-5; size: few; D: TRBD2; DNA: TGCAGCGCCATGATTCTAGCGGGAGTGGGGGAGACCCAGTACTTC; CDR3: CSAMILAGVGETQYF
V: TRBV20-1; J: TRBJ1-2; size: many; D: -; DNA: TGCAGTGCCCCCCCTGCGGACAACTATGGCTACACCTTC; CDR3: CSAPPADNYGYTF
V: TRBV12-3/TRBV12-4; J: TRBJ2-5; size: many; D: TRBD1; DNA: TGTGCCAGCAGCCCGGACAGGGGGCTAAGGTGGACCCAGTACTTC; CDR3: CASSPDRGLRWTQYF
V: TRBV12-3/TRBV12-4; J: TRBJ2-1; size: -; D: -; DNA: TGTGCCAGCTCCTCCTCGGACGGGTACAATGAGCAGTTCTTC; CDR3: CASSSSDGYNEQFF
V: TRBV7-6; J: TRBJ2-7; size: -; D: TRBD2; DNA: TGTGCCAGCGGACCGATTCCGCTAGCGGGAGGGCCCGACGAGCAGTACTTC; CDR3: CASGPIPLAGGPDEQYF